The next 27 T cell receptor beta chains were all read from a single sample in a study of PD-L1 blockade in urothelial cancer. Time point indicated: peripheral blood 6 weeks after treatment start. Measured with immunoSEQ multiplex PCR; TCRdb has only the in-frame clones, and not every one. The data hold 40,000 to 55,000 clones, with 88% observed a single time. The specimen comprised PBMCs, sampled around atezolizumab (anti-PD-L1) treatment. The origin of the receptors is a man between 60 and 70 years old with urothelial cancer.

This clone showed up just once. CDR3 residues: CASSQQRTGDRYGYTF. CDR3 DNA sequence: TGTGCCAGCAGCCAACAGAGAACAGGGGATCGCTATGGCTACACCTTC. The chain couples TRBV4-2 to TRBJ1-2, with 7 bases that match TRBD1. CDR1 and CDR2 from the germline V gene are LGHNA and YNFKEQ. The CDR3 extends over 16 amino acids. Trimming took 2 bases from V and 4 from J; bases not matched to a gene: 10.

The chain's CDR3 is CASRQGIGSGANVLTF. The CDR3 DNA follows: TGTGCCAGCAGACAGGGGATCGGCTCTGGGGCCAACGTCCTGACTTTC. The chain has TRBV19 and TRBJ2-6, with 8 bases aligning to TRBD1. The CDR3 has 16 amino acids. V shed 9 bases and J 0 bases; nucleotides not matched to a gene: 7. Germline V gene lookup returns CDR1 LNHDA and CDR2 SQIVND (reference sequence).

This sequence joins TRBV27 and TRBJ2-2; D is uncertain. Germline CDR1 and CDR2: MNHEY and SMNVEV (reference sequence). Trimming left V 3 bases short and J 7 bases short, with 6 bases between. The length of the CDR3 is 12 residues. CDR3 in amino acids: CASSFSGGELFF. In DNA form, the CDR3 reads TGTGCCAGCAGTTTCTCGGGCGGGGAGCTGTTTTTT.

This sequence joins TRBV15 and TRBJ2-7; maybe TRBD1 (5 bases). The CDR3 runs to 13 residues. Trimming took off 0 bases at V and 4 bases at J, with 7 bases between the two ends. The germline V gene encodes CDR1 LNHNV and CDR2 YYDKDF (reference sequence). The CDR3 is CATSRDRDYEQYF. In DNA form, the CDR3 reads TGTGCCACCAGCAGAGACAGGGATTACGAGCAGTACTTC.

The chain uses TRBV4-1 and TRBJ2-2; 9 nucleotides match TRBD2. This CDR3 is 18 amino acids long. CDR1 is MGHRA and CDR2 is YSYEKL in the germline V gene. V gave up 0 bases and J gave up 8 bases; unmatched junction bases: 13. The CDR3 nucleotides are TGCGCCAGCAGCCAAGAGTTGCAGAGTAGCGGGAGAGTAGGGGAGCTGTTTTTT. Translating it yields CASSQELQSSGRVGELFF.

This chain links TRBV10-1 with TRBJ1-2; D is uncertain. This CDR3 comprises 13 residues. V lost 2 bases and J lost 2, with 6 bases in between. Per germline, CDR1 WNHNN and CDR2 SYGVQD (reference sequence). The DNA for the CDR3 is TGCGCCAGCAGTGAGGCCCAGAACTATGGCTACACCTTC. Its translation is CASSEAQNYGYTF.

The chain joins TRBV5-8 to TRBJ2-1; D remains unclear. The CDR3 has 15 residues. V was shortened by 0 bases and J by 5 bases, with 12 bases between the two germline ends. Germline CDR1 and CDR2: SGHTS and YDEGEE. The CDR3 loop is CASSLGAITDNEQFF. The CDR3 DNA reads as TGTGCCAGCAGCTTGGGCGCTATTACTGACAATGAGCAGTTCTTC.

This clone has only a few counts. The V and J genes are TRBV19 and TRBJ1-6; D call uncertain. CDR3 length: 13 residues. In germline, CDR1 is LNHDA, CDR2 SQIVND (reference sequence). Trimming cost V 4 bases and J 6 bases, with 7 bases left between them. The CDR3 spells CASSNPVNSPLHF. Here the CDR3 DNA reads TGTGCCAGTAGTAACCCAGTTAATTCACCCCTCCACTTT.

The chain links TRBV15 to TRBJ1-1, with 12 bases matching TRBD1. The CDR3 extends over 17 amino acids. V lost 3 bases to trimming and J lost 0 bases; unmatched junction nucleotides: 5. The germline CDR1 and CDR2 sequences are LNHNV and YYDKDF (reference sequence). The chain's CDR3 is CATSRNRDRGLNTEAFF. As DNA, the CDR3 is TGTGCCACCAGCAGGAATCGGGACAGGGGGCTGAACACTGAAGCTTTCTTT.

In nucleotides, the CDR3 is TGTGCCAGCAGTTACGACCGGGGAGCCGAGCAGTACTTC. Translated, it gives CASSYDRGAEQYF. This chain joins TRBV6-6 and TRBJ2-7; possible D gene TRBD2, 5 bases. V lost 2 bases and J lost 6, with 11 bases in between. The CDR3 is made up of 13 amino acids. Germline lookup yields CDR1 MNHNY and CDR2 SVGAGI (reference sequence).

The V and J genes are TRBV30 and TRBJ2-5; 7 nucleotides line up with TRBD2. V lost 4 bases, J lost 5 bases, and 10 bases stayed unmatched. The germline gives CDR1 GTSNPN, CDR2 SVGIG (reference sequence). This CDR3 region has 14 residues. The CDR3 loop reads CAWIPGRARETQYF. In DNA, the CDR3 is TGTGCCTGGATCCCAGGGAGGGCGAGGGAGACCCAGTACTTC.

This chain joins TRBV5-4 and TRBJ1-3; TRBD1 agrees at 7 bases. Losses at the gene ends were 1 base for V and 2 bases for J; bases not matched to a gene: 3. CDR1 and CDR2 from the germline V gene are SGHNT and YYREEE (reference sequence). CDR3 size: 15 residues. This chain's CDR3 is CASSLTGVTGNTIYF. The CDR3 coding sequence is TGTGCCAGCAGCTTGACAGGGGTAACTGGAAACACCATATATTTT.

This clone appeared a few times. The CDR3 protein is CASMGRAGELFF. CDR3 bases: TGTGCCAGCATGGGGCGCGCCGGGGAGCTGTTTTTT. The chain links TRBV2 to TRBJ2-2, with D tentatively TRBD1 (5 bases). The CDR3 has 12 amino acids. V lost 7 bases to trimming and J lost 6 bases, with 9 bases between them. From germline, CDR1 is SNHLY and CDR2 FYNNEI. Together with reference TRBV2 and TRBJ2-2, the CDR3 gives the full variable domain: EPEVTQTPSHQVTQMGQEVILRCVPISNHLYFYWYRQILGQKVEFLVSFYNNEISEKSEIFDDQFSVERPDGSNFTLKIRSTKLEDSAMYFCASMGRAGELFFGEGSRLTVL.

This clone has a single count. This chain links TRBV7-2 with TRBJ2-5, with TRBD1 matching over 7 bases. The germline gives CDR1 SGHTA, CDR2 FQGNSA. J lost 5 bases, V lost 1 base, and 7 bases had no gene match. CDR3 size: 15 residues. The CDR3 is CASSLGQGGWETQYF. The CDR3 bases are TGTGCCAGCAGCTTAGGACAGGGCGGGTGGGAGACCCAGTACTTC.

The chain joins TRBV6-5 to TRBJ1-4; the D is unclear. Trimming pared 0 bases from V and 12 bases from J, leaving 14 bases between. CDR1 is MNHEY, CDR2 SVGAGI, per germline. This CDR3 has 14 residues. CDR3 sequence reads: CASSYSTTSEELFF. The CDR3, as DNA: TGTGCCAGCAGTTACTCGACTACGTCCGAAGAACTGTTTTTT.

The chain recombines TRBV6-6 with TRBJ2-7; D is unclear. Germline values: CDR1 MNHNY, CDR2 SVGAGI (reference sequence). The V end lost 8 bases, the J end lost 6 bases, and 11 bases lay between the germline ends. This CDR3 comprises 11 residues. This chain's CDR3 is CASRNSGEQYF. CDR3 nucleotide sequence: TGTGCCAGCCGCAACTCGGGCGAGCAGTACTTC.

V and J are TRBV6-1 and TRBJ1-3; 7 bases line up with TRBD1. The CDR3 runs to 16 residues. The J segment lost 0 bases and the V segment lost 4 bases, leaving 6 bases of the junction unmatched. Germline CDR1 MNHNS, CDR2 SASEGT. CDR3 bases: TGTGCCAGCAGTGCCCAGGACAGGCTCTCTGGAAACACCATATATTTT. As protein: CASSAQDRLSGNTIYF.

This chain links TRBV4-1 with TRBJ2-1; D gene ambiguous. This CDR3 comprises 15 residues. Per the germline V gene, CDR1 is MGHRA and CDR2 is YSYEKL. Trimming pared 1 base from V and 1 base from J, leaving 8 bases between. The DNA for the CDR3 is TGCGCCAGCAGCCAAGCCGTCCAGTCCTACAATGAGCAGTTCTTC. Translated: CASSQAVQSYNEQFF.

The CDR3 loop reads CASSPRLMDNTNEKLFF. The CDR3 DNA sequence: TGTGCCAGCTCACCTCGGCTAATGGACAACACAAATGAAAAACTGTTTTTT. V and J are TRBV18 and TRBJ1-4, with D possibly TRBD1 on 5 matching bases. The V gene lost 3 bases and the J gene lost 5 bases, with 19 bases spanning the gap. The CDR3 is made up of 17 amino acids. The germline gives CDR1 KGHSH, CDR2 LQKENI.

The rearrangement uses TRBV7-3 and TRBJ2-1, with D uncertain. This CDR3 contains 13 residues. The ends were cut back, 3 bases at V and 4 bases at J, with 7 bases in the middle. Germline CDR1 is SGHTA and CDR2 is FQGTGA. The CDR3 region is CASSFGVYNEQFF. Here the CDR3 DNA reads TGTGCCAGCAGCTTTGGAGTATACAATGAGCAGTTCTTC. The entire variable domain, with the rest obtained from reference TRBV7-3 and TRBJ2-1, is as follows: GAGVSQTPSNKVTEKGKYVELRCDPISGHTALYWYRQSLGQGPEFLIYFQGTGAADDSGLPNDRFFAVRPEGSVSTLKIQRTERGDSAVYLCASSFGVYNEQFFGPGTRLTVL.

This chain uses TRBV9 with TRBJ2-5, with 11 bases aligning to TRBD2. There are 18 residues in the CDR3. Germline V gene sequence: CDR1 SGDLS, CDR2 YYNGEE. After removal of 3 bases from V and 5 bases from J, the junction contained 15 bases not matched to a gene. CDR3 region: CASSARLPTSGAGETQYF. The CDR3 nucleotides read TGTGCCAGCAGCGCCAGACTCCCGACTAGCGGGGCAGGGGAGACCCAGTACTTC.

This rearrangement joins TRBV6-5 to TRBJ2-1, with a possible D match to TRBD2 (6 bases). V gave up 2 bases and J gave up 5 bases, with 13 bases separating them. Germline V gene data show CDR1 as MNHEY and CDR2 as SVGAGI. The CDR3 is 15 amino acids. The chain's CDR3 is CASSYRLVGDNEQFF. The CDR3 DNA is TGTGCCAGCAGTTACAGACTAGTCGGCGACAATGAGCAGTTCTTC.

The CDR3 coding sequence is TGTGCCAGCAGCTTAAACCAGCGAGCAGATACGCAGTATTTT. Its translation is CASSLNQRADTQYF. This chain links TRBV7-9 with TRBJ2-3; no clear D. Trimming removed 2 bases from V and 4 bases from J, with 10 bases in between. The germline CDR1 and CDR2 sequences are SEHNR and FQNEAQ (reference sequence). The CDR3 length is 14 residues. The variable domain in full, with the rest retrieved from reference TRBV7-9 and TRBJ2-3, is DTGVSQNPRHKITKRGQNVTFRCDPISEHNRLYWYRQTLGQGPEFLTYFQNEAQLEKSRLLSDRFSAERPKGSFSTLEIQRTEQGDSAMYLCASSLNQRADTQYFGPGTRLTVL.

The gene calls are TRBV10-1 and TRBJ2-7; 7 bases are shared with TRBD1. The ends lost 5 bases at V and 6 bases at J; junction bases unmatched: 13. The germline CDR1 and CDR2 sequences are WNHNN and SYGVQD (reference sequence). CDR3 length: 15 amino acids. CDR3 in DNA: TGCGCCAGCAGTTACCGGGACAGAGGGGCCTCCGAGCAGTACTTC. Its protein is CASSYRDRGASEQYF.

This sequence joins TRBV28 and TRBJ2-2, with D perhaps TRBD2 (6 bases). The V end lost 5 bases, the J end lost 3 bases, and 16 bases lay between the germline ends. Germline CDR1 is MDHEN and CDR2 is SYDVKM. CDR3 size: 16 residues. CDR3 amino acids: CASSRHSGRDTGELFF. The CDR3 bases are TGTGCCAGCAGTCGACATAGCGGCAGGGACACCGGGGAGCTGTTTTTT.

This sequence joins TRBV19 and TRBJ2-1; 11 bases align to TRBD2. This CDR3 is 15 amino acids long. The J segment lost 4 bases and the V segment lost 7 bases, leaving 6 bases of the junction unmatched. The germline gives CDR1 LNHDA, CDR2 SQIVND (reference sequence). DNA of the CDR3: TGTGCCAGTAATGTAGCGGGAGGGCCTTACAATGAGCAGTTCTTC. Amino acid sequence: CASNVAGGPYNEQFF.

V is TRBV27 and J is TRBJ2-3, with a tentative D call TRBD1 (5 bases). Germline-derived CDR1 and CDR2 are MNHEY and SMNVEV (reference sequence). The CDR3 totals 17 residues. V lost 2 bases and J lost 0, with 15 bases in between. The DNA of the CDR3 is TGTGCCAGCAGTTTAATAGGGGTGATGGTGAGCACAGATACGCAGTATTTT. Its translation: CASSLIGVMVSTDTQYF.